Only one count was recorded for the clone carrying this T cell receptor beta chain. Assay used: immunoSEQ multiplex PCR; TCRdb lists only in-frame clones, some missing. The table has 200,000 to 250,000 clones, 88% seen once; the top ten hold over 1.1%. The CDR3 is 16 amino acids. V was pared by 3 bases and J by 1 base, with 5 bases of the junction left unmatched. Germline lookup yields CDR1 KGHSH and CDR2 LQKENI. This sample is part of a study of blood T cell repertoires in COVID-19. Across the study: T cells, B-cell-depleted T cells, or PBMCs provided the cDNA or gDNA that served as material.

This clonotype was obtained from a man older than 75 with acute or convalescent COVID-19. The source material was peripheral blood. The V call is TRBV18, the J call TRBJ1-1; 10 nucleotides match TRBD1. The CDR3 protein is CASSPRQGARNTEAFF. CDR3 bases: TGTGCCAGCTCACCGCGACAGGGGGCGAGGAACACTGAAGCTTTCTTT.